A single sample is the source of the 30 T cell receptor beta chains below, sequenced in a study of naive and memory T cell subsets. Study-level results: Especially in CD8 cells, naive repertoires contained a few larger clonotypes, possibly CD45RA-re-expressing memory cells.

For these TCRs, the target antigens are not known. The beta constant-region primer was an equimolar mix of two oligonucleotides covering TRBC1 and TRBC2. Ligated cDNA was amplified by four rounds of PCR with nested alpha and beta constant-region primers and SP2. TCRdb fed the UMI-ligation and nested PCR reads into MiXCR, producing one record per CDR3 protein. This table has roughly 150,000 distinct CDR3 sequences, about 20% appearing once. Specimen: naive CD4+ T cells from blood. The receptors derive from a human donor in good health.

This clonotype occurred a few times. The genes are TRBV29-1 and TRBJ2-1, with 9 bases aligning to TRBD2. The germline CDR1 and CDR2 sequences are SQVTM and ANQGSEA. V shed 2 bases, J shed 5 bases, and the junction held 10 bases outside the gene matches. The CDR3 totals 16 residues. CDR3 DNA sequence: TGCAGCGTTGAATCCCCAGCTAGCGGGATTAACAATGAGCAGTTCTTC. Translating gives CSVESPASGINNEQFF.

This rearrangement joins TRBV6-2 or TRBV6-3 to TRBJ2-5, with D perhaps matching TRBD1 (6 bases). V was pared by 7 bases and J by 0 bases, with 9 bases between. CDR1 is MNHEY and CDR2 is SVGEGT in the germline V gene. This CDR3 comprises 13 residues. The CDR3 loop is CASMAGDQETQYF. Written as DNA, the CDR3 is TGTGCCAGCATGGCAGGGGACCAAGAGACCCAGTACTTC.

This clonotype appeared a few times. This chain uses TRBV10-3 with TRBJ2-1; TRBD2 agrees at 9 bases. CDR1 and CDR2 from the germline V gene are ENHRY and SYGVKD. V was pared by 6 bases and J by 4 bases, with 7 bases of the junction left unmatched. The CDR3 has 15 amino acids. The CDR3 is CAISDLTSGYNEQFF. As DNA, the CDR3 is TGTGCCATCAGCGATTTGACTAGCGGTTACAATGAGCAGTTCTTC.

This chain links TRBV5-1 with TRBJ2-5; tentatively, D is TRBD1 or TRBD2 (5 bases each). The CDR3 extends over 15 amino acids. Trimming cost V 5 bases and J 2 bases, with 16 bases left between them. Germline CDR1 SGHRS, CDR2 YFSETQ. The CDR3 sequence is CASRQNGAGQETQYF. The CDR3 DNA reads TGCGCCAGCAGGCAAAACGGGGCCGGTCAAGAGACCCAGTACTTC.

The chain couples TRBV10-3 to TRBJ2-4, with a weak D call TRBD1 (6 bases). Trimming cost V 5 bases and J 5 bases, with 16 bases left between them. The CDR3 consists of 15 residues. Per germline, CDR1 ENHRY and CDR2 SYGVKD. The CDR3 region has the DNA TGTGCCATCAGTCCACAGGGTAGTGGGGAAAACATTCAGTACTTC. Translating gives CAISPQGSGENIQYF.

This clonotype was counted between two and nine times. The rearrangement links TRBV4-3 to TRBJ2-1; D may be TRBD2 (6 bases). Germline loops: CDR1 LGHNA, CDR2 YSLEER. The CDR3 spans 18 residues. Trimming cost V 2 bases and J 9 bases, with 26 bases left between them. The CDR3 reads CASSQQHRLSGRVLEQFF. CDR3 nucleotide sequence: TGCGCCAGCAGCCAACAACACCGACTCAGCGGGCGGGTTCTTGAGCAGTTCTTC.

This clonotype was observed a handful of times. This sequence joins TRBV20-1 and TRBJ2-1, with 10 bases matching TRBD2. Germline V gives CDR1 DFQATT, CDR2 SNEGSKA (reference sequence). V dropped 6 bases and J dropped 4; count of bases not matched to a gene: 12. The CDR3 extends over 16 amino acids. The CDR3 bases are TGCAGTGCCGATATACCTACTAGCGGGAAATACAATGAGCAGTTCTTC. It codes for CSADIPTSGKYNEQFF.

This clonotype has more than one count but fewer than ten. This rearrangement joins TRBV7-9 to TRBJ2-1; weak D call: TRBD2 (6 bases). Germline values: CDR1 SEHNR, CDR2 FQNEAQ (reference sequence). The V end lost 1 base, the J end lost 4 bases, and 17 bases lay between the germline ends. The CDR3 totals 17 residues. DNA for the CDR3: TGTGCCAGCAGCTTAGTTGTAGGGCGGGGTCCTTACAATGAGCAGTTCTTC. Its translation: CASSLVVGRGPYNEQFF. Based on the CDR3 plus reference TRBV7-9 and TRBJ2-1, the full variable domain is DTGVSQNPRHKITKRGQNVTFRCDPISEHNRLYWYRQTLGQGPEFLTYFQNEAQLEKSRLLSDRFSAERPKGSFSTLEIQRTEQGDSAMYLCASSLVVGRGPYNEQFFGPGTRLTVL.

This clonotype turned up a few times. The gene calls are TRBV28 and TRBJ1-5, with D tentatively TRBD1 (6 bases). The V gene lost 8 bases and the J gene lost 6 bases, with 17 bases spanning the gap. CDR3 length equals 14 residues. Germline V gives CDR1 MDHEN, CDR2 SYDVKM. The CDR3 nucleotides are TGTGCCAGCGGTGGTAACAGGGTTTCTCAGCCCCAGCATTTT. As protein: CASGGNRVSQPQHF.

The rearrangement links TRBV27 to TRBJ2-1; D not resolved. The CDR3 covers 13 residues. Germline CDR1 is MNHEY and CDR2 is SMNVEV (reference sequence). Trimming stripped 0 bases from V and 8 bases from J, with 8 bases between. DNA for the CDR3: TGTGCCAGCAGTTTATCCGGCGCCTATGAGCAGTTCTTC. The encoded protein is CASSLSGAYEQFF.

This sequence joins TRBV7-2 and TRBJ2-3, with 10 bases matching TRBD2. Germline-derived CDR1 and CDR2 are SGHTA and FQGNSA. The CDR3 covers 16 residues. The J segment lost 6 bases and the V segment lost 5 bases, leaving 11 bases of the junction unmatched. CDR3 sequence: CASSPISGRAGDTQYF. The CDR3 DNA reads TGTGCCAGCAGCCCGATCAGCGGGAGGGCCGGCGATACGCAGTATTTT.

The rearrangement joins TRBV14 to TRBJ2-3; D may be TRBD1 (5 bases). V was trimmed by 0 bases and J by 0 bases, leaving 10 bases between them. The length of the CDR3 is 16 residues. The germline V gene has CDR1 SGHDN and CDR2 FVKESK. The CDR3: CASSQDSTASTDTQYF. The CDR3 bases are TGTGCCAGCAGCCAAGATTCGACAGCAAGCACAGATACGCAGTATTTT.

The rearrangement joins TRBV7-2 to TRBJ1-3; D possibly corresponds to TRBD1 (6 bases). V shed 4 bases and J shed 3 bases, with 13 bases lying between them. The CDR3 contains 15 residues. Germline V lookup: CDR1 SGHTA, CDR2 FQGNSA. This CDR3 reads CASSSVPDSGNTIYF. The DNA of the CDR3 is TGTGCCAGCAGCTCCGTCCCGGACAGTGGAAACACCATATATTTT.

This clonotype appeared a single time. CDR3 region: CASSYRAGGEEDTQYF. CDR3 in DNA: TGTGCCAGCAGTTACCGGGCAGGGGGCGAGGAAGATACGCAGTATTTT. The V call is TRBV6-2 or TRBV6-3, the J call TRBJ2-3, with TRBD1 matching 8 bases. The CDR3 consists of 16 residues. Germline values: CDR1 MNHEY, CDR2 SVGEGT. J gave up 5 bases and V 2 bases, and 9 bases lay outside the gene matches.

V and J are TRBV28 and TRBJ2-7; 7 bases align to TRBD1. Germline CDR1 is MDHEN and CDR2 is SYDVKM. The J segment lost 2 bases and the V segment lost 5 bases, leaving 9 bases of the junction unmatched. The CDR3 length is 15 residues. CDR3 bases: TGTGCCAGCAGTCGATCCGACAGGGTTCCCTACGAGCAGTACTTC. It encodes CASSRSDRVPYEQYF.

V usage is TRBV7-2 and J usage is TRBJ2-7; D remains ambiguous. This CDR3 region has 16 residues. With 0 bases removed from V and 1 base from J, the gap between germline ends came to 13 bases. CDR1 and CDR2 from the germline V gene are SGHTA and FQGNSA. The CDR3 protein is CASSLALRQVSYEQYF. The CDR3 DNA sequence: TGTGCCAGCAGCTTAGCGCTCAGGCAGGTTTCCTACGAGCAGTACTTC.

The V call is TRBV6-2 or TRBV6-3, the J call TRBJ1-1; no definite D call. Germline assignment: CDR1 MNHEY and CDR2 SVGEGT. The CDR3 runs 13 residues. V gave up 8 bases and J gave up 0 bases, with 10 bases separating them. CDR3 protein: CASWSVLNTEAFF. The CDR3 bases are TGTGCCAGCTGGTCAGTTTTGAACACTGAAGCTTTCTTT.

The chain joins TRBV3-1 to TRBJ2-5; 8 bases fit TRBD1. Germline V CDR1 and CDR2: LGHDT, YNNKEL (reference sequence). The V and J ends lost 0 bases and 3 bases, in that order; junction bases with no gene match: 6. This CDR3 contains 16 residues. The CDR3, as DNA: TGTGCCAGCAGCCAAGATCTTACGGACAGGGAAGAGACCCAGTACTTC. Its translation: CASSQDLTDREETQYF.

This rearrangement joins TRBV12-3 or TRBV12-4 to TRBJ1-2, with D possibly matching TRBD1 (6 bases). The CDR3 is 17 residues long. With 6 bases removed from V and 3 bases from J, the gap between germline ends came to 23 bases. The CDR3 sequence: CASSSYGGGGSDYGYTF. The CDR3 DNA sequence: TGTGCCAGCAGCAGTTACGGAGGGGGGGGGAGCGACTATGGCTACACCTTC.

This clonotype has more than one count but fewer than ten. The chain uses TRBV12-5 and TRBJ2-3; D might be TRBD1 (6 bases). Germline CDR1 and CDR2: LGHNT and FRNRAP. The CDR3 sequence is 14 residues long. V was trimmed by 5 bases and J by 0 bases, leaving 9 bases between them. In DNA, the CDR3 is TGTGCTAGTGGTGAAGACAGGAGCACAGATACGCAGTATTTT. Its protein product is CASGEDRSTDTQYF. Supplemented by reference TRBV12-5 and TRBJ2-3, the full variable domain reads DARVTQTPRHKVTEMGQEVTMRCQPILGHNTVFWYRQTMMQGLELLAYFRNRAPLDDSGMPKDRFSAEMPDATLATLKIQPSEPRDSAVYFCASGEDRSTDTQYFGPGTRLTVL.

This chain links TRBV7-2 with TRBJ2-7; 16 positions match TRBD2. The length of the CDR3 is 20 residues. Trimming took 5 bases from V and 0 from J; bases not matched to a gene: 13. CDR1 and CDR2 from the germline V gene are SGHTA and FQGNSA. The chain's CDR3 is CASSKATGTSGRAGSYEQYF. As DNA, the CDR3 is TGTGCCAGCAGCAAAGCGACCGGGACTAGCGGGAGGGCCGGCTCCTACGAGCAGTACTTC.

This clonotype came up once. The chain links TRBV7-8 to TRBJ2-7; D possibly uses TRBD1 or TRBD2 (6 bases each). Trimming shortened V by 1 base and J by 3 bases, and 16 bases separated the two germline ends. The CDR3 runs to 16 residues. CDR1 is SGHVS, CDR2 FQNEAQ, per germline. CDR3 residues: CASSLGRGQANYEQYF. As DNA, the CDR3 is TGTGCCAGCAGCTTAGGCCGGGGGCAGGCTAACTACGAGCAGTACTTC.

V is TRBV12-3 or TRBV12-4 and J is TRBJ2-1; a possible D gene is TRBD2 (6 bases). With 5 bases removed from V and 7 bases from J, the gap between germline ends came to 18 bases. The CDR3 totals 15 residues. The CDR3 nucleotides are TGTGCCAGCAGTCCCGGGACGCCCGGGGGAAATGAGCAGTTCTTC. Translation gives CASSPGTPGGNEQFF.

A few counts support this clonotype. The rearrangement joins TRBV12-3 or TRBV12-4 to TRBJ2-1, with TRBD2 as a possible D gene (6 bases). V was cut by 1 base and J by 4 bases, with 11 bases left in between. The CDR3 covers 15 residues. In DNA form, the CDR3 reads TGTGCCAGCAGTTTAGTTAGCGGCATATACAATGAGCAGTTCTTC. Protein: CASSLVSGIYNEQFF.

In this sample, this clonotype turned up a few times. The rearrangement joins TRBV7-9 to TRBJ2-7; D gene unclear. The CDR3 is 12 amino acids. CDR1 is SEHNR, CDR2 FQNEAQ, per germline (reference sequence). V lost 1 base and J lost 6, with 7 bases in between. The CDR3 nucleotides read TGTGCCAGCAGCTTAGATCTAGGCGAGCAGTACTTC. Its protein is CASSLDLGEQYF.

The gene calls are TRBV27 and TRBJ2-5; D gene unclear. Trimming shortened V by 4 bases and J by 5 bases, and 26 bases separated the two germline ends. The CDR3 totals 18 residues. CDR1 MNHEY and CDR2 SMNVEV come from the germline V gene (reference sequence). CDR3 loop: CASSSGKGNLFKMETQYF. The CDR3 nucleotides read TGTGCCAGCAGTTCCGGAAAAGGGAATCTCTTCAAGATGGAGACCCAGTACTTC.

This chain links TRBV24-1 with TRBJ2-1; no clear D. CDR1 is KGHDR and CDR2 is SFDVKD in the germline V gene. V lost 4 bases, J lost 0 bases, and 15 bases lay in between. The CDR3 sequence is 17 residues long. The CDR3 sequence is CATSDQPGWSSYNEQFF. The CDR3 DNA is TGTGCCACCAGTGACCAACCGGGCTGGAGCTCCTACAATGAGCAGTTCTTC.

This clonotype was recorded at least ten times. The V call is TRBV5-1, the J call TRBJ2-1; 10 nucleotides agree with TRBD2. V lost 2 bases to trimming and J lost 8 bases; unmatched junction nucleotides: 10. This CDR3 is 16 amino acids long. Germline assignment: CDR1 SGHRS and CDR2 YFSETQ. The DNA of the CDR3 is TGCGCCAGCAGCTTCTCACCGGGACTAGCGATCGATGAGCAGTTCTTC. Translated, it gives CASSFSPGLAIDEQFF.

V is TRBV5-1 and J is TRBJ2-1, with 8 nucleotides matching TRBD2. V lost 4 bases, J lost 9 bases, and 12 bases stayed unmatched. From germline, CDR1 is SGHRS and CDR2 YFSETQ. There are 15 residues in the CDR3. The CDR3 sequence is CASSLSGGPTSEQFF. CDR3 coding DNA: TGCGCCAGCAGCCTATCGGGAGGGCCAACCTCTGAGCAGTTCTTC.

This clonotype has just a few counts. This sequence joins TRBV29-1 and TRBJ1-1; D remains ambiguous. The germline CDR1 and CDR2 sequences are SQVTM and ANQGSEA. CDR3 length: 12 residues. V lost 1 base and J lost 5, with 8 bases in between. The CDR3 coding sequence is TGCAGCGTTGAAGGGTGGGTAACTGAAGCTTTCTTT. Encoded protein: CSVEGWVTEAFF.